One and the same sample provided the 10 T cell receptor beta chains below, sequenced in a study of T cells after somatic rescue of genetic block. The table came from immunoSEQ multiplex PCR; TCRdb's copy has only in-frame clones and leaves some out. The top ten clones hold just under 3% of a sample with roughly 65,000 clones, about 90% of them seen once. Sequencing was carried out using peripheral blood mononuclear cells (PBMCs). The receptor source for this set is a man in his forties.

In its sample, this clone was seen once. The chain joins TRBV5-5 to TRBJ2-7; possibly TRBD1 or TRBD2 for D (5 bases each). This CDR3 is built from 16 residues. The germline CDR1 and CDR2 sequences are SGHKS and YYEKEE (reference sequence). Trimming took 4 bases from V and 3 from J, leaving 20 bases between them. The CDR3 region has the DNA TGTGCCAGCAGCCCAAACACCGGGACGGCCGGCTACGAGCAGTACTTC. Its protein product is CASSPNTGTAGYEQYF. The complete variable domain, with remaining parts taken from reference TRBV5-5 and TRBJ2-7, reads DAGVTQSPTHLIKTRGQQVTLRCSPISGHKSVSWYQQVLGQGPQFIFQYYEKEERGRGNFPDRFSARQFPNYSSELNVNALLLGDSALYLCASSPNTGTAGYEQYFGPGTRLTVT.

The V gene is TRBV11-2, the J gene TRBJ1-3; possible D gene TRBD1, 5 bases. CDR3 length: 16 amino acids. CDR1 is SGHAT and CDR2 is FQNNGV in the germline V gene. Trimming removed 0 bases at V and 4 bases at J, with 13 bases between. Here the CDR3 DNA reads TGTGCCAGCAGCTTAGATCCAGGGTCAAGGGGAAACACCATATATTTT. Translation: CASSLDPGSRGNTIYF.

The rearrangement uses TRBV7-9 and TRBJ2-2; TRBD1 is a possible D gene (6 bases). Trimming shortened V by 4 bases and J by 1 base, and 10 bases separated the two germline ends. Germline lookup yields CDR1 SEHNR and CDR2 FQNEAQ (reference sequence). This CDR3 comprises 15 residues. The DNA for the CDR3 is TGTGCCAGCAGCTATATGACAGGGAACACCGGGGAGCTGTTTTTT. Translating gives CASSYMTGNTGELFF.

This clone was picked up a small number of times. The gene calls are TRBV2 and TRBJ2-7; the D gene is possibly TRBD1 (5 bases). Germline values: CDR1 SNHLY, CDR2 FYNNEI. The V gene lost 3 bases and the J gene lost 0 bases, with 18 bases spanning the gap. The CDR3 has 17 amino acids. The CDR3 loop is CASSEDDGREDSYEQYF. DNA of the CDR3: TGTGCCAGCAGTGAGGACGATGGCAGGGAAGACTCCTACGAGCAGTACTTC.

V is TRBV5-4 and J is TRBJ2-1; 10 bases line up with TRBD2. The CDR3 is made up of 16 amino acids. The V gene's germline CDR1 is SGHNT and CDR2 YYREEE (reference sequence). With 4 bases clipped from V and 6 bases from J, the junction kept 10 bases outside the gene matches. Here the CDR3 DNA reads TGTGCCAGCAGCCGGTCAAGCGGGGGGGCCGCCAATGAGCAGTTCTTC. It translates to CASSRSSGGAANEQFF.

DNA of the CDR3: TGCGCCAGCAGCTTGACTTTGAACACTGAAGCTTTCTTT. This gives the protein CASSLTLNTEAFF. The chain is built from TRBV5-1 and TRBJ1-1; D remains ambiguous. The germline CDR1 and CDR2 sequences are SGHRS and YFSETQ. V lost 1 base to trimming and J lost 0 bases, with 4 bases between them. CDR3 length: 13 residues.

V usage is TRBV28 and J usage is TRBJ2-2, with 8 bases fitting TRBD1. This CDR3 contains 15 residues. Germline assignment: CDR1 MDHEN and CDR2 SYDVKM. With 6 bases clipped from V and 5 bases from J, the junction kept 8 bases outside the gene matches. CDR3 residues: CASSRRQGRTGELFF. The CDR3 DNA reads TGTGCCAGCAGCCGCCGACAGGGGAGAACCGGGGAGCTGTTTTTT.

The CDR3 spells CASSFPGTYNEQFF. DNA for the CDR3: TGTGCCAGCAGCTTCCCGGGAACTTACAATGAGCAGTTCTTC. This chain links TRBV5-6 with TRBJ2-1, with D maybe TRBD2 (5 bases). CDR1 and CDR2 from the germline V gene are SGHDT and YYEEEE. CDR3 length: 14 amino acids. The ends were cut back, 2 bases at V and 4 bases at J, with 10 bases in the middle. The whole variable domain, remainder taken from reference TRBV5-6 and TRBJ2-1, is DAGVTQSPTHLIKTRGQQVTLRCSPKSGHDTVSWYQQALGQGPQFIFQYYEEEERQRGNFPDRFSGHQFPNYSSELNVNALLLGDSALYLCASSFPGTYNEQFFGPGTRLTVL.

CDR3 region: CASSFTVRNNEQFF. Here the CDR3 DNA reads TGTGCCAGCAGCTTCACAGTCAGAAACAATGAGCAGTTCTTC. The chain carries TRBV5-6 and TRBJ2-1; no clear D. Trimming left V 2 bases short and J 5 bases short, with 11 bases between. Germline V lookup: CDR1 SGHDT, CDR2 YYEEEE. This CDR3 comprises 14 residues.

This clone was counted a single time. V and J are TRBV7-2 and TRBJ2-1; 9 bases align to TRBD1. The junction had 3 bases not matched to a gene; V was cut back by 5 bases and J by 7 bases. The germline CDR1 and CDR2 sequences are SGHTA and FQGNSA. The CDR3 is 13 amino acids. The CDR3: CASSRDRANEQFF. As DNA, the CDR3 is TGTGCCAGCAGCCGGGACAGGGCGAATGAGCAGTTCTTC.